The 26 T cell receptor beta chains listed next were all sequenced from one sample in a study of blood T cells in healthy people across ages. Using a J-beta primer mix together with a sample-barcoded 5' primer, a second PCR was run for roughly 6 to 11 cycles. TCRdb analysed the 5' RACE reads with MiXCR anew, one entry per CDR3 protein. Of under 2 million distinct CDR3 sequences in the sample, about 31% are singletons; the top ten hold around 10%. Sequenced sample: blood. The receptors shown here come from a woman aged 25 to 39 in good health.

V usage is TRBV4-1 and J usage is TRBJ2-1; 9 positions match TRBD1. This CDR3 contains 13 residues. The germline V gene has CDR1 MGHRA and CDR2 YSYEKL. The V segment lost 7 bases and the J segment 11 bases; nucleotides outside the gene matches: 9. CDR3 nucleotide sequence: TGCGCCAGCAAATCGGGACAGGGTAATAAGCAGTTCTTC. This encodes CASKSGQGNKQFF.

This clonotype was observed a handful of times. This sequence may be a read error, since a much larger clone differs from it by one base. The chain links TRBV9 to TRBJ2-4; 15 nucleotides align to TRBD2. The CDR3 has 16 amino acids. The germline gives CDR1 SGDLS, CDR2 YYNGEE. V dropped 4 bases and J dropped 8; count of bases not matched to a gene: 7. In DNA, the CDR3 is TGTGCCAGCAGCCCCGGACTAGCGGGAGGGGGGGACATTCAGTACTTC. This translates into CASSPGLAGGGDIQYF.

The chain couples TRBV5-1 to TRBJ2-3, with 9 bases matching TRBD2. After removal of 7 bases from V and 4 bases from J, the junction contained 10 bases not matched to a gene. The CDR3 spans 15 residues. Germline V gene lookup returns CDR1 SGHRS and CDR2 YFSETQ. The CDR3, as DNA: TGCGCCAGCGCCTCTGTGGCGGGAGGGCCAGATACGCAGTATTTT. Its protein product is CASASVAGGPDTQYF. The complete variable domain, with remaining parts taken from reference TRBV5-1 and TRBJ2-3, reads KAGVTQTPRYLIKTRGQQVTLSCSPISGHRSVSWYQQTPGQGLQFLFEYFSETQRNKGNFPGRFSGRQFSNSRSEMNVSTLELGDSALYLCASASVAGGPDTQYFGPGTRLTVL.

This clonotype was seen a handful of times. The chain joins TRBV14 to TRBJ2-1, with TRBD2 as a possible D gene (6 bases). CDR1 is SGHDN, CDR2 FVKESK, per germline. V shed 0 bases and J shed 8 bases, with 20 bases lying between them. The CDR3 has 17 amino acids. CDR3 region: CASSQEGSRGIFDEQFF. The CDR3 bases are TGTGCCAGCAGCCAAGAGGGATCTCGCGGGATATTTGATGAGCAGTTCTTC.

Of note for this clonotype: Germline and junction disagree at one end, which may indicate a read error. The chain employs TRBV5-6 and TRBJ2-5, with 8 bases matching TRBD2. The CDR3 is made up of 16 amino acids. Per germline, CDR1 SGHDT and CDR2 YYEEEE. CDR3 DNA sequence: TGTGCCAGCAGCCTACAAAACCGGGGGGGTTGGGAGACCCGGTACTTC. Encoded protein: CASSLQNRGGWETRYF.

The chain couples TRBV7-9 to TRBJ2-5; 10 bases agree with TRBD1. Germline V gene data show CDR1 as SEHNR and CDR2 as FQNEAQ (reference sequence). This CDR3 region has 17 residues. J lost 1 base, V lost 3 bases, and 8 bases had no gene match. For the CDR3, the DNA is TGTGCCAGCAGCTTGGGACAGGGGCGTAAAATCCAAGAGACCCAGTACTTC. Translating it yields CASSLGQGRKIQETQYF.

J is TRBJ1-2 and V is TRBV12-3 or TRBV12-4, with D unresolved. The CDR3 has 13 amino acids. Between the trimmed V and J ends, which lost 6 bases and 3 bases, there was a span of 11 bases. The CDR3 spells CASRGGVDYGYTF. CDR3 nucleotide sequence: TGTGCCAGCAGAGGCGGCGTGGACTATGGCTACACCTTC.

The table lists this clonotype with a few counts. The CDR3 DNA sequence: TGCAGTGCTGGCCGGGGGGCGGTGGGGAACACTGAAGCTTTCTTT. Encoded protein: CSAGRGAVGNTEAFF. The chain is built from TRBV20-1 and TRBJ1-1; perhaps TRBD1 as D (6 bases). Germline-derived CDR1 and CDR2 are DFQATT and SNEGSKA (reference sequence). The V gene lost 5 bases and the J gene lost 1 base, with 17 bases spanning the gap. The CDR3 has 15 residues.

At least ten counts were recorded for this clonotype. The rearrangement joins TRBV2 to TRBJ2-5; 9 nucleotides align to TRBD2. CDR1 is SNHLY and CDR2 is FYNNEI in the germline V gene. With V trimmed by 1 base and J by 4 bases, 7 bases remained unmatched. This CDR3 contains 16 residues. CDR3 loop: CASSEGGAGGRETQYF. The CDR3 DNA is TGTGCCAGCAGTGAAGGTGGAGCGGGAGGAAGAGAGACCCAGTACTTC.

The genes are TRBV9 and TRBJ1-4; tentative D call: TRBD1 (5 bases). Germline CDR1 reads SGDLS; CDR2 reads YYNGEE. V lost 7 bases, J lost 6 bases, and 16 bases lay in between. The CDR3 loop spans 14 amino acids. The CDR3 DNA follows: TGTGCCAGCTGCCGCGGGGGTCGGGATGAAAAACTGTTTTTT. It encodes CASCRGGRDEKLFF.

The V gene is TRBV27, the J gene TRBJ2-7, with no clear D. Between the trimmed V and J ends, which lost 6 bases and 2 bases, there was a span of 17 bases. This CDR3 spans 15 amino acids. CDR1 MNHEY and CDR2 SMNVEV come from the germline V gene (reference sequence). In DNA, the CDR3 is TGTGCCAGCAGCCTCCCCAGCGCCCCTCCCTACGAGCAGTACTTC. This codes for CASSLPSAPPYEQYF.

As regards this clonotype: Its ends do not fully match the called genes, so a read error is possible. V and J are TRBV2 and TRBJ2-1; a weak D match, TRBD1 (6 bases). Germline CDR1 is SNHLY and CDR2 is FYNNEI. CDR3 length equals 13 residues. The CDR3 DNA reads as TGTGCCAGCCGTGAACTGGACAGCCGGGGGCAGTTCTTC. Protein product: CASRELDSRGQFF.

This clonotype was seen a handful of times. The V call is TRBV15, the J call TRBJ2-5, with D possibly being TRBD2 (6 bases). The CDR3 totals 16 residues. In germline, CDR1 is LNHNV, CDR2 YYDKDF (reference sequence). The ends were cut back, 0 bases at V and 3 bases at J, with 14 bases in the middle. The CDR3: CATSRDQRREEETQYF. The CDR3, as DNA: TGTGCCACCAGCAGAGATCAGCGGAGGGAGGAAGAGACCCAGTACTTC.

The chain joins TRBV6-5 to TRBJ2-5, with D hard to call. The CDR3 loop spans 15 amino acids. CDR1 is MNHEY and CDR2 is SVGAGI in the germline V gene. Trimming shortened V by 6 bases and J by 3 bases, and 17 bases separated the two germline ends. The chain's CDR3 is CASSRLWQIKETQYF. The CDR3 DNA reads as TGTGCCAGCAGCCGACTGTGGCAGATAAAAGAGACCCAGTACTTC.

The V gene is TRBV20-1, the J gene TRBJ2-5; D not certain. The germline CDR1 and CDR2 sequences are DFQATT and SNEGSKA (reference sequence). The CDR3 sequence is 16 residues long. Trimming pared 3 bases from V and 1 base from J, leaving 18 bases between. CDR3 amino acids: CSARGYLGWGQETQYF. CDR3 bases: TGCAGTGCTAGGGGATATTTAGGTTGGGGCCAAGAGACCCAGTACTTC.

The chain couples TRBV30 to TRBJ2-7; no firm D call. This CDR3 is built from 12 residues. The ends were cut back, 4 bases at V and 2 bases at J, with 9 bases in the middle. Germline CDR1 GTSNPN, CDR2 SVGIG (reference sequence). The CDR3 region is CAWISRTYEQYF. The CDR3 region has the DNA TGTGCCTGGATTAGCAGGACCTACGAGCAGTACTTC.

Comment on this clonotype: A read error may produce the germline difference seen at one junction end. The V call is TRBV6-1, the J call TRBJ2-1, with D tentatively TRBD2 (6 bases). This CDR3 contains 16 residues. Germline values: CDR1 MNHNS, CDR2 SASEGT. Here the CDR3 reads CASNELQWGAYNEQFF. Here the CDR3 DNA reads TGTGCCAGCAATGAACTCCAGTGGGGGGCCTACAATGAGCAGTTCTTC.

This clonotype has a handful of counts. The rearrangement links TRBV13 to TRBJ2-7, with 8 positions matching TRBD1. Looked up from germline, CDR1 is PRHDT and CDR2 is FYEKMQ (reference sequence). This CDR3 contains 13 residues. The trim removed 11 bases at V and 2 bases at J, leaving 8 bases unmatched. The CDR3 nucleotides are TGTGCCGGTGGGACAGGTGATACCTACGAGCAGTACTTC. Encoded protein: CAGGTGDTYEQYF.

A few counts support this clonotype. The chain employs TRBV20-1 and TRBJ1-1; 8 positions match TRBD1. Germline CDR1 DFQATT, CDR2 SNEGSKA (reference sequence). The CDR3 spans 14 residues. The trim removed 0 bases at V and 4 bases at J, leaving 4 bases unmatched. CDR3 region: CSARDGQGRTEAFF. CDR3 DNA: TGCAGTGCTAGAGATGGACAGGGTCGCACTGAAGCTTTCTTT.

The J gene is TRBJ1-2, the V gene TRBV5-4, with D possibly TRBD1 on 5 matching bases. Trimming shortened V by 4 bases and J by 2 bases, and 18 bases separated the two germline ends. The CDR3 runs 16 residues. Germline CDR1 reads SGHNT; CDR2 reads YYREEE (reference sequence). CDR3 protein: CASSPPGGETNYGYTF. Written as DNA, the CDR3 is TGTGCCAGCAGCCCCCCGGGGGGGGAAACCAACTATGGCTACACCTTC.

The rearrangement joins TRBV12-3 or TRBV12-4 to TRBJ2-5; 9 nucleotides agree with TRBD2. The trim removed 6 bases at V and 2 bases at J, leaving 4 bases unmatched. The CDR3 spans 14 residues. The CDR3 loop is CASSNLAGQETQYF. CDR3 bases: TGTGCCAGCAGCAATCTAGCGGGGCAAGAGACCCAGTACTTC.

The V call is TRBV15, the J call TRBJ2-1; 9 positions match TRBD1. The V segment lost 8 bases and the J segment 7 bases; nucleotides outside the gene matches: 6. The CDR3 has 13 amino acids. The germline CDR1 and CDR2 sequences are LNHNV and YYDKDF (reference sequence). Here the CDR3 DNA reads TGTGCCACCGGGACAGGGCTAAGGAATGAGCAGTTCTTC. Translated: CATGTGLRNEQFF. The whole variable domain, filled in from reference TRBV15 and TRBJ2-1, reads DAMVIQNPRYQVTQFGKPVTLSCSQTLNHNVMYWYQQKSSQAPKLLFHYYDKDFNNEADTPDNFQSRRPNTSFCFLDIRSPGLGDTAMYLCATGTGLRNEQFFGPGTRLTVL.

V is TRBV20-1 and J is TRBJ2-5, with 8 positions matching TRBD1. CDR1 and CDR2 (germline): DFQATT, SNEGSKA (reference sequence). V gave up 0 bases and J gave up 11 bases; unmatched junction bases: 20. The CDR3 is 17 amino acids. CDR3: CSARDYGVRDRQEGQYF. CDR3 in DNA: TGCAGTGCTAGAGATTATGGCGTCCGGGACAGGCAGGAGGGGCAGTACTTC.

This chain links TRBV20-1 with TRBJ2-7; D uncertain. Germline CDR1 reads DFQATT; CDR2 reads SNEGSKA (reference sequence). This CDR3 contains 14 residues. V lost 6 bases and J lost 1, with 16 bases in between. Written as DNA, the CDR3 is TGCAGTGCCCGAGAGGAGCGACTTTCCTACGAGCAGTACTTC. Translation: CSAREERLSYEQYF.

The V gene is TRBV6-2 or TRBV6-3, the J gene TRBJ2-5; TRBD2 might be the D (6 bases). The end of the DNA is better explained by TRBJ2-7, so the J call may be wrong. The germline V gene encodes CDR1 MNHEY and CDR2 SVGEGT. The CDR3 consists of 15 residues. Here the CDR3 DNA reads TGTGCCAGCAGTCTTGGGGGGACCACTGGCTACGAGCAGTACTTC. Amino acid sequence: CASSLGGTTGYEQYF.

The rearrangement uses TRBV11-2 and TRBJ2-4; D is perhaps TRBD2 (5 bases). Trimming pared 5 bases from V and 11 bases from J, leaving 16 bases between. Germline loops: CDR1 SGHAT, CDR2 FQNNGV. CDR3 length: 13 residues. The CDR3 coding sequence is TGTGCCAGCAGCCCGTCGGGATATCGGTTTCAGTACTTC. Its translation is CASSPSGYRFQYF.